Given below is one T cell receptor beta chain in context. Antigen specificity is unknown. TCRdb itself ran the 5' RACE reads through MiXCR, one entry per CDR3 protein. The sample records about 240,000 distinct CDR3 sequences, 12% being singletons. The sample comes from a study of identical twins. Study-level findings and limits: Insertions ran lower in abundant cord blood beta clonotypes, though not in memory repertoires.

The same sample was also used in a study of yellow fever vaccine responses in identical twins.

This sequence was found in a woman aged 18-35 years in good health. Source material: memory (CD45RO+) T cells sorted from blood.

The CDR3 loop is CASSEGSESDTQYF. CDR3 nucleotide sequence: TGTGCCAGCAGTGAAGGATCGGAATCAGATACGCAGTATTTT. The V and J genes are TRBV6-1 and TRBJ2-3; D not certain. V was trimmed by 1 base and J by 4 bases, leaving 9 bases between them. The CDR3 extends over 14 amino acids. Germline CDR1 MNHNS, CDR2 SASEGT.